This TCR beta chain was sequenced during a study of blood T cell repertoires in COVID-19. For the study at large: Acute and convalescent COVID-19 specimens originated in the United States, Italy and Spain. The cDNA or gDNA used as material had been derived from T cells, B-cell-depleted T cells, or PBMCs.

CDR1 is SNHLY and CDR2 is FYNNEI in the germline V gene. This CDR3 is built from 16 residues. The ends were cut back, 7 bases at V and 1 base at J, with 16 bases in the middle. The study drew participants aged 18 to 89 years from 24 US areas. Categorization into cohorts depended on clinical history that participants reported. Profiled with immunoSEQ multiplex PCR; TCRdb holds only in-frame clones, not every one. Among about 250,000 clones listed, roughly 80% were seen once. The sequence was obtained from a man in his forties who had been exposed to COVID-19. The sequenced sample consisted of PBMCs or T cells enriched from blood (not recorded which). V usage is TRBV2 and J usage is TRBJ1-4, with D possibly being TRBD1 (6 bases). CDR3 nucleotide sequence: TGTGCCAGCAATCTAGCCCTACAGGGAACTAATGAAAAACTGTTTTTT. Protein sequence: CASNLALQGTNEKLFF.